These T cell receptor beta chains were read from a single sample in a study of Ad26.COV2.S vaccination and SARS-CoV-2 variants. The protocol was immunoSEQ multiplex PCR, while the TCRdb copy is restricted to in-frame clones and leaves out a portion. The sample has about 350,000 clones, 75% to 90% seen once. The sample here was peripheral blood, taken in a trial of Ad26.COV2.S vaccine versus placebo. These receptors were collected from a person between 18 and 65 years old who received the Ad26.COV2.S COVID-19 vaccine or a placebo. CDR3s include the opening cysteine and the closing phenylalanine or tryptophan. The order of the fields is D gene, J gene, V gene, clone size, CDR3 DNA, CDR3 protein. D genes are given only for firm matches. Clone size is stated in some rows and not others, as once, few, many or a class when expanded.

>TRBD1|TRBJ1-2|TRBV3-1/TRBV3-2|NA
TGTGCCAGCAGCCAAGAACAGGGGAACTATGGCTACACCTTC
CASSQEQGNYGYTF
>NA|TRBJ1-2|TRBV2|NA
TGTGCCAGCAGTGAAGAAGTAGTCAGGGCCGCCTATGGCTACACCTTC
CASSEEVVRAAYGYTF
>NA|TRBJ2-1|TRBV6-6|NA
TGTGCCAGCAGCCCCAACGGGGTGCGGACCTACAATGAGCAGTTCTTC
CASSPNGVRTYNEQFF
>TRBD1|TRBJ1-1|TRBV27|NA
TGTGCCAGCACCGTCACAGGGGGCCACACTGAAGCTTTCTTT
CASTVTGGHTEAFF
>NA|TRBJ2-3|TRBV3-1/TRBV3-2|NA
TGTGCCAGCAGCCAAGAGAGGCTACTTACAGATACGCAGTATTTT
CASSQERLLTDTQYF
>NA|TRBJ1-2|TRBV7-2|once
TGTGCCAGCAGCTTTGGCCGCCGTGGGGGGCGGGAAAACTATGGCTACACCTTC
CASSFGRRGGRENYGYTF
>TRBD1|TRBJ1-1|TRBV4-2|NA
TGTGCCAGCAGCCAAGGAGGGGGCAACACTGAAGCTTTCTTT
CASSQGGGNTEAFF
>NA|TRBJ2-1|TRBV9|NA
TGTGCCAGCAGCGTAGAAACTTCGTTTGGCAATGAGCAGTTCTTC
CASSVETSFGNEQFF
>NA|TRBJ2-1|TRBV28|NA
TGTGCCAGCACCAGTGCGCCTAACGAGCAGTTCTTC
CASTSAPNEQFF
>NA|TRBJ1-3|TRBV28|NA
TGTGCCAGCAAGAGGGGACACATCTCTGGAAACACCATATATTTT
CASKRGHISGNTIYF
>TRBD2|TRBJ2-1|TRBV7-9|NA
TGTGCCAGCAGCTTAAAGGCGGCTAGCGGGAGACCCTACAATGAGCAGTTCTTC
CASSLKAASGRPYNEQFF
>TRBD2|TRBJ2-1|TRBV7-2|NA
TGTGCCAGCAGCGCTACTAGCGGGAGCTCCTACAATGAGCAGTTCTTC
CASSATSGSSYNEQFF
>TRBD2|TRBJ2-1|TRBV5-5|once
TGTGCCAGCAGCCCGGGACTAGCGGGGGCCCCCGTTATGTCAAATGAGCAGTTCTTC
CASSPGLAGAPVMSNEQFF
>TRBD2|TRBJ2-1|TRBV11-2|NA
TGTGCCAGCAGCTTACCAGAGCGGGGCCCTTACAATGAGCAGTTCTTC
CASSLPERGPYNEQFF
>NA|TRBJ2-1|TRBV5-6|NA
TGTGCCAGCAGCTTGCTAGTGGGTGAGCAGTTCTTC
CASSLLVGEQFF
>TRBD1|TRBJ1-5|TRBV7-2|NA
TGTGCCAGCAGCTCGACAGGGCCATCTTCTCAGCCCCAGCATTTT
CASSSTGPSSQPQHF
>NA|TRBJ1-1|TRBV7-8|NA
TGTGCCAGCAGCTTGAACATACATGAACATTCTGAAGCTTTCTTT
CASSLNIHEHSEAFF
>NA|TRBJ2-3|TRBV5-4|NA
TGTGCCAGCAGCCTATGGGCCACAGATACGCAGTATTTT
CASSLWATDTQYF
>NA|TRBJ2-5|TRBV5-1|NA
TGCGCCAGCAGCTACCCTAAGACAGAGACCCAGTACTTC
CASSYPKTETQYF
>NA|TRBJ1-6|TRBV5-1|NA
TGCGCCAGCGCCGACAGCTATAATTCACCCCTCCACTTT
CASADSYNSPLHF
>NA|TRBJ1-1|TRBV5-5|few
TGTGCCAGCAGCTCCGCTGGGGCCGGGACGGTGAACACTGAAGCTTTCTTT
CASSSAGAGTVNTEAFF
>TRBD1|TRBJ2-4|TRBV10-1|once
TGCGCCAGCAGTGGAGACAGGGAACGGCGGGCGGCCAAAAACATTCAGTACTTC
CASSGDRERRAAKNIQYF
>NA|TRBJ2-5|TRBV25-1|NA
TGTGCCAGCAGTCGAGGGGGGGTTCAAGAGACCCAGTACTTC
CASSRGGVQETQYF
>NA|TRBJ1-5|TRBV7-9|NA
TGTGCCAGCAGTCCGGCGGGAGCCCATCAGCCCCAGCATTTT
CASSPAGAHQPQHF
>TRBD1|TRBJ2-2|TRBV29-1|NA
TGCAGCGGGACAGGGAGGTACACCGGGGAGCTGTTTTTT
CSGTGRYTGELFF
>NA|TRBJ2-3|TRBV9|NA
TGTGCCAGCAGCGCCCGGGCAGGCACAGATACGCAGTATTTT
CASSARAGTDTQYF
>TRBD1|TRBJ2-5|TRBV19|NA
TGTGCCAGTAGTCCCAGGACAGGGGTCGAGACCCAGTACTTC
CASSPRTGVETQYF
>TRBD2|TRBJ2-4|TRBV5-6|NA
TGTGCCAGCAGCTTCTATAGCGGGAGGGCGATTAGCCACGCCCCAATTCAGTACTTC
CASSFYSGRAISHAPIQYF
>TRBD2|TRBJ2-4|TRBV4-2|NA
TGTGCCAGCAGCCCCGCTGGACTAGCGGGAGGCCCTGGGGCCAAAAACATTCAGTACTTC
CASSPAGLAGGPGAKNIQYF
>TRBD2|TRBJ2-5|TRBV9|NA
TGTGCCAGCAGCCCCCGGGGGGGATCGGCGTTGGAGACCCAGTACTTC
CASSPRGGSALETQYF
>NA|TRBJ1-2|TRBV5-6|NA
TGTGCCAGCAGCTTGGTAACAGCTAACTATGGCTACACCTTC
CASSLVTANYGYTF
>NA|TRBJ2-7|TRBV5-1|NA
TGCGCCAGCAGCTTGGTTTTAGGGCCAGTCAACGAGCAGTACTTC
CASSLVLGPVNEQYF